This T cell receptor beta chain was observed in a study of blood T cell repertoires in COVID-19. Overall study context: The study drew acute and convalescent COVID-19 samples from the United States, Italy and Spain. T cells, B-cell-depleted T cells, or PBMCs provided the cDNA or gDNA that served as material.

Authors' methods: Amplified reference gene primers provided the basis for estimating nucleated cell counts. The method was immunoSEQ multiplex PCR; TCRdb's version includes in-frame clones alone and lacks a portion of them. V, J and clone size are taken as reported in that table, and D and trimming were inferred from the DNA itself. Of under 250,000 clones detected, 80% to 95% appear once; the ten largest clones hold more than 0.7%. During active infection, Seattle patients enrolled and were then monitored through disease. CDR1 and CDR2 from the germline V gene are SGHRS and YFSETQ. V dropped 1 base and J dropped 10; count of bases not matched to a gene: 8. CDR3 length: 15 residues.

The clonotype comes from a man aged 55 to 70 with COVID-19, enrolled during active disease. The sequenced material came from peripheral blood. The V call is TRBV5-1, the J call TRBJ1-6; 7 bases fit TRBD1. Written as DNA, the CDR3 is TGCGCCAGCAGCTTGAAACAGGGGTTACGATCACCCCTCCACTTT. Translating it yields CASSLKQGLRSPLHF. The whole variable domain, remainder taken from reference TRBV5-1 and TRBJ1-6, is KAGVTQTPRYLIKTRGQQVTLSCSPISGHRSVSWYQQTPGQGLQFLFEYFSETQRNKGNFPGRFSGRQFSNSRSEMNVSTLELGDSALYLCASSLKQGLRSPLHFGNGTRLTVT.